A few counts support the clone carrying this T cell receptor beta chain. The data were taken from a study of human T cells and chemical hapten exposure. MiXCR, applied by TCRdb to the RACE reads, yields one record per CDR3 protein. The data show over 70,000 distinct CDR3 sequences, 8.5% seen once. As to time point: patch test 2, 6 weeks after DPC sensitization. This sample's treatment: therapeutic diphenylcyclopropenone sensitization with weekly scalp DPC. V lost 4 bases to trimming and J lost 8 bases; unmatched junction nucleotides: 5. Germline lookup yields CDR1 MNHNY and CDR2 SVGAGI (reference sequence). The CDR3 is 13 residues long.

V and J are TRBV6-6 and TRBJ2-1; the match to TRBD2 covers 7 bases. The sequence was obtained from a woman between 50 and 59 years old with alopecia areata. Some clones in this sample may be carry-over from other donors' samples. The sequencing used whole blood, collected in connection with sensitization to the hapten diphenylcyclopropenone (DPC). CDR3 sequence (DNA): TGTGCCAGCAGTTTTACGCGGGGGTATGAGCAGTTCTTC. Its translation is CASSFTRGYEQFF.